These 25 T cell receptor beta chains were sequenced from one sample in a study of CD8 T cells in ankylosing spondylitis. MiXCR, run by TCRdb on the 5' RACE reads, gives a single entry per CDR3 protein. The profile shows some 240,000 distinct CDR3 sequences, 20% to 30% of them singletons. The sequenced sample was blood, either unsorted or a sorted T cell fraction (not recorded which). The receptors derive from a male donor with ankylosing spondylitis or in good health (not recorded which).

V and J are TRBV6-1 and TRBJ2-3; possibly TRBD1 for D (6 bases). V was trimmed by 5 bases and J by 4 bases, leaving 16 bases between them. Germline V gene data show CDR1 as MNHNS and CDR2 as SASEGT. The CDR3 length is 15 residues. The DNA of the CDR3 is TGTGCCAGCAGTCGGGACCAGGGGAGTTCAGATACGCAGTATTTT. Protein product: CASSRDQGSSDTQYF.

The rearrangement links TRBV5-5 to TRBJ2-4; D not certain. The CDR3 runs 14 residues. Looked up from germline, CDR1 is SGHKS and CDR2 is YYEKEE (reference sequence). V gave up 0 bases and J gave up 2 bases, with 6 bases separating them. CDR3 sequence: CASSLGGTKNIQYF. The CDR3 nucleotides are TGTGCCAGCAGCTTGGGCGGTACCAAAAACATTCAGTACTTC.

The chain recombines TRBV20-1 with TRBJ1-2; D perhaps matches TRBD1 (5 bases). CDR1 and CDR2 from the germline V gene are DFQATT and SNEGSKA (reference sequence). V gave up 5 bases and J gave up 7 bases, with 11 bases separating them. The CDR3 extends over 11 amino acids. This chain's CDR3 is CSAGDALGYTF. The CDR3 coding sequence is TGCAGTGCTGGGGACGCCCTTGGCTACACCTTC.

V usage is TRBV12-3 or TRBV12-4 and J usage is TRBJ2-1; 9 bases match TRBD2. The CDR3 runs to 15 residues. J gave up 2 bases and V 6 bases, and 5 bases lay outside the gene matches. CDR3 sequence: CASSSGTSPYNEQFF. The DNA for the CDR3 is TGTGCCAGCAGCTCCGGGACTAGCCCCTACAATGAGCAGTTCTTC.

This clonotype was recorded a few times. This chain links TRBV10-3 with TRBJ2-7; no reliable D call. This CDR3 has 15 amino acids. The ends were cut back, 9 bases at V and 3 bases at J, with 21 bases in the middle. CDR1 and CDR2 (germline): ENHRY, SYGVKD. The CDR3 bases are TGTGCCATTAAATTTGACGATGGGCGATACTACGAGCAGTACTTC. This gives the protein CAIKFDDGRYYEQYF.

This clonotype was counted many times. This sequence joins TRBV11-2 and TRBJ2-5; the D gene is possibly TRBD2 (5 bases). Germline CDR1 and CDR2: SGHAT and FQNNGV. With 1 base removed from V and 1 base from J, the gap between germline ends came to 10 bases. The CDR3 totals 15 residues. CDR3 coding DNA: TGTGCCAGCAGCTTAGGCGGGCCGCGCCAAGAGACCCAGTACTTC. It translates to CASSLGGPRQETQYF.

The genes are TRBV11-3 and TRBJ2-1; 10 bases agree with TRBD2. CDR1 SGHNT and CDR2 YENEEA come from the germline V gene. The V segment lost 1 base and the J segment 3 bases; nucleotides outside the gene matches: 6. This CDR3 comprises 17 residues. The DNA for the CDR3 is TGTGCCAGCAGCTTAGCGAGCGGGGGGGGCCTCTACAATGAGCAGTTCTTC. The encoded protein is CASSLASGGGLYNEQFF.

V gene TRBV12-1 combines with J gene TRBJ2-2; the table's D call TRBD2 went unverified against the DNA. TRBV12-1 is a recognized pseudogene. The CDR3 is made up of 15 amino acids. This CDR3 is CAISAGLLCTGELFF. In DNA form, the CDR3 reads TGTGCCATCAGCGCTGGACTCCTCTGCACCGGGGAGCTGTTTTTT.

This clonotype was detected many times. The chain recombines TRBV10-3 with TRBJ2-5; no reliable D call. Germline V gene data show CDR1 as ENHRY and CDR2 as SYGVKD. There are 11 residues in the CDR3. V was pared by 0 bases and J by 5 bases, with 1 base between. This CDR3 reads CAISESETQYF. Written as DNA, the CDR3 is TGTGCCATCAGTGAGTCGGAGACCCAGTACTTC.

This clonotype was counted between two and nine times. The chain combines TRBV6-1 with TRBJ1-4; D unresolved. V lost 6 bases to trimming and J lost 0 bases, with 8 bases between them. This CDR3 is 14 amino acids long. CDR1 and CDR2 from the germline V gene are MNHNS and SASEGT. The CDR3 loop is CASSQTATNEKLFF. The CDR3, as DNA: TGTGCCAGCAGCCAGACGGCAACTAATGAAAAACTGTTTTTT.

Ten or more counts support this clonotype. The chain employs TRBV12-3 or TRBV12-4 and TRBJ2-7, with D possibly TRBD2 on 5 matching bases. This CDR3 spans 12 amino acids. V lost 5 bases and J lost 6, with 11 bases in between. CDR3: CASSLQAAEQYF. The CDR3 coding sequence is TGTGCCAGCAGTCTACAAGCGGCCGAGCAGTACTTC.

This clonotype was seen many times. The CDR3 spells CSVQGQGFSEQYF. DNA for the CDR3: TGCAGCGTCCAGGGACAGGGATTCTCAGAGCAGTACTTC. The rearrangement links TRBV29-1 to TRBJ2-7; 9 bases align to TRBD1. J gave up 7 bases and V 6 bases, and 10 bases lay outside the gene matches. The CDR3 covers 13 residues. CDR1 SQVTM and CDR2 ANQGSEA come from the germline V gene.

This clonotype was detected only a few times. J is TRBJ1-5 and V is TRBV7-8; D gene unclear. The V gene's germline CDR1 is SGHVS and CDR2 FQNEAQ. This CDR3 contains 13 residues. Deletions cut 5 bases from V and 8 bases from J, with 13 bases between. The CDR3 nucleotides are TGTGCCAGCAGCCCCACCTCTGGGGAGCCCCAGCATTTT. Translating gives CASSPTSGEPQHF.

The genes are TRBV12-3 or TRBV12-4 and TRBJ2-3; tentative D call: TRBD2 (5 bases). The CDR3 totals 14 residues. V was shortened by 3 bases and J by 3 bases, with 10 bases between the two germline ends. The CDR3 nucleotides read TGTGCCAGCAGTTTTTTCCTAGCTACAGATACGCAGTATTTT. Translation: CASSFFLATDTQYF.

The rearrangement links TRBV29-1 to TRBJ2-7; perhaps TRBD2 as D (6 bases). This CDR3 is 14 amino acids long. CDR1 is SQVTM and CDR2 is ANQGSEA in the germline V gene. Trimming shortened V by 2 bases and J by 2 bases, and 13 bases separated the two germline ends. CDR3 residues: CSVETGVNPYEQYF. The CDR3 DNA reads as TGCAGCGTTGAAACGGGGGTCAATCCCTACGAGCAGTACTTC.

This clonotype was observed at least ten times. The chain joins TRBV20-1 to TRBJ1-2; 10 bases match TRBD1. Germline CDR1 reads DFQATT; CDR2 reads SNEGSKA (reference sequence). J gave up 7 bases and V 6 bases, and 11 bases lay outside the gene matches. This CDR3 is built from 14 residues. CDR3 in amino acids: CSATPGQGLVGYTF. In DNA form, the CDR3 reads TGCAGTGCAACCCCGGGACAGGGGTTGGTTGGCTACACCTTC.

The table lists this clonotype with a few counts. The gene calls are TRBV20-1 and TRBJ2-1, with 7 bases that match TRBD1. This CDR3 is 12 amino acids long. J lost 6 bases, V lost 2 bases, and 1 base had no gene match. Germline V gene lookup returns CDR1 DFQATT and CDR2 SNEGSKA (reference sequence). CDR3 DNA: TGCAGTGCTAGAAGGGACAGCAATGAGCAGTTCTTC. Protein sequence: CSARRDSNEQFF.

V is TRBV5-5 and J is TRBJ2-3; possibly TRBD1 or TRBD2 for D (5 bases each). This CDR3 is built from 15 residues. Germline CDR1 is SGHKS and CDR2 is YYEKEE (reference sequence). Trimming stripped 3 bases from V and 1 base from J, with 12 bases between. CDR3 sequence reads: CASSSGDLRTDTQYF. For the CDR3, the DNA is TGTGCCAGCAGCTCCGGGGACCTCCGCACAGATACGCAGTATTTT.

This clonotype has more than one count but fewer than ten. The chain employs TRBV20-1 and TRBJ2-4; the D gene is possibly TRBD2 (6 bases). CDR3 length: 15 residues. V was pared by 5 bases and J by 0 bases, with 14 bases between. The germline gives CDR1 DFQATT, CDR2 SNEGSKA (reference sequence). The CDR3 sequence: CSAVYSSVAKNIQYF. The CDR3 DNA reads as TGCAGTGCTGTCTATTCTAGCGTAGCCAAAAACATTCAGTACTTC.

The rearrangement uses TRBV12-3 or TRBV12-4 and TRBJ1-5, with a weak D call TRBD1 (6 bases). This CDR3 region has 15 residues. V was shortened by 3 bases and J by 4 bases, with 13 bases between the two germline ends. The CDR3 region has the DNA TGTGCCAGCAGTTTTGGGCAGGGGTGGAATCAGCCCCAGCATTTT. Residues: CASSFGQGWNQPQHF.

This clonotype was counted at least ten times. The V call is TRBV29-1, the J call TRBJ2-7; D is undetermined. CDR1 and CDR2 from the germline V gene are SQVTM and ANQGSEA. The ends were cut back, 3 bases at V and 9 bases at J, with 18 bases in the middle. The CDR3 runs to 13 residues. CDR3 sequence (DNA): TGCAGCGTTGAGGCCTCCATGGATGGGATGCAGTACTTC. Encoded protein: CSVEASMDGMQYF.

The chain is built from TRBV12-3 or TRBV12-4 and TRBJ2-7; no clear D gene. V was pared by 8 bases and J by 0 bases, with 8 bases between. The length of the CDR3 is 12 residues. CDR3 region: CASATTSYEQYF. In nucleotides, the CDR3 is TGTGCCAGCGCCACTACCTCCTACGAGCAGTACTTC.

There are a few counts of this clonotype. CDR3 bases: TGTGCCAGCAGTACCGGACTAGCGGGGGGGGGGACCCAGTACTTC. This gives the protein CASSTGLAGGGTQYF. The chain recombines TRBV12-3 or TRBV12-4 with TRBJ2-5; TRBD2 matches at 15 bases. The CDR3 has 15 amino acids. J gave up 7 bases and V 5 bases, and 5 bases lay outside the gene matches.

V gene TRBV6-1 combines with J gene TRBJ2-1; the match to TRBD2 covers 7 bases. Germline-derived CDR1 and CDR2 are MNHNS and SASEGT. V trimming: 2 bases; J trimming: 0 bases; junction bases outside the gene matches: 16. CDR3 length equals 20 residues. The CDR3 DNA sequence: TGTGCCAGCAGTGAACACTGGGCGGGGGACCAATTTGTCTCCTACAATGAGCAGTTCTTC. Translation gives CASSEHWAGDQFVSYNEQFF.

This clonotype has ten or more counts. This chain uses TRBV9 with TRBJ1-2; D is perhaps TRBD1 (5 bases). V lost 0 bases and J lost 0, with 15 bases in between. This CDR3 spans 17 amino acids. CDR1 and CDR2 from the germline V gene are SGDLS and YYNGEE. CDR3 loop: CASSVDIGTRANYGYTF. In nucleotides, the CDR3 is TGTGCCAGCAGCGTAGATATAGGGACGCGAGCTAACTATGGCTACACCTTC.